This TCR beta chain was sequenced during a study of regulatory T cells in long-lasting Graves disease. Study-level results: The number of shared public clonotypes was higher in persistent patients (2,741) than new patients (more than 850).

This CDR3 spans 14 amino acids. The germline V and J ends were trimmed by 4 bases and 4 bases, with 11 bases remaining between them. Time point specified: persistent/refractory GD, antithyroid drugs over 5 years with positive TRAb. From RNA extracted from PBMCs, the TCR library was made. Building of the TCR beta libraries involved iRepertoire HTBI primers and Arm-PCR of CDR3 regions. Original handling: Taken together, the samples had roughly 63 TRBV and 15 or so TRBJ segments identified. Each CDR3 protein is one row after TCRdb ran MiXCR on the multiplex PCR reads. TCRdb's processing, not the study's, gives the V and J calls here. The sample includes hundreds of thousands of distinct CDR3 sequences, around 20% of them seen just once. This clonotype was detected a few times. The antigen is undetermined.

The TCR originated in a female donor with Graves disease. The sample consisted of peripheral blood mononuclear cells (PBMCs), taken when the disease was refractory, from a patient treated with antithyroid drugs. The chain uses TRBV12-3 or TRBV12-4 and TRBJ1-3; D is undetermined. The chain's CDR3 is CASSSVESGNTIYF. CDR3 DNA: TGTGCCAGCAGTTCGGTTGAGTCAGGAAACACCATATATTTT.